The 10 T cell receptor beta chains listed next were all sequenced from one sample in a study of shared clonotypes between healthy human individuals. TCRdb's table, derived via immunoSEQ multiplex PCR, lists solely in-frame clones and lacks some. The data contain over a million clones, roughly 96% of them singletons. The sequenced sample was naive CD4+ T cells sorted from blood. Subset indicated: CD45RA+ positively selected. The source is a man aged 25-40 years in good health.

The DNA of the CDR3 is TGTGCCACCGGGCCGGTTAGCAATCAGCCCCAGCATTTT. It encodes CATGPVSNQPQHF. The chain uses TRBV6-1 and TRBJ1-5, with unresolved D. Germline CDR1 MNHNS, CDR2 SASEGT. V was trimmed by 10 bases and J by 0 bases, leaving 10 bases between them. The CDR3 spans 13 residues.

This rearrangement joins TRBV28 to TRBJ1-2; 9 nucleotides line up with TRBD1. This CDR3 is built from 15 residues. V was clipped by 9 bases and J by 1 base; unmatched bases: 9. Germline V CDR1 and CDR2: MDHEN, SYDVKM. The CDR3: CASTDRGSGNYGYTF. Written as DNA, the CDR3 is TGTGCCAGTACGGACAGGGGATCGGGTAACTATGGCTACACCTTC.

The rearrangement links TRBV6-4 to TRBJ2-3, with D hard to call. This CDR3 comprises 14 residues. V was trimmed by 0 bases and J by 6 bases, leaving 10 bases between them. Germline-derived CDR1 and CDR2 are MRHNA and SNTAGT. CDR3 sequence: CASSDSPLRDTQYF. The DNA of the CDR3 is TGTGCCAGCAGTGACTCACCTCTCAGGGATACGCAGTATTTT.

The chain couples TRBV7-9 to TRBJ2-1; perhaps TRBD2 as D (6 bases). In germline, CDR1 is SEHNR, CDR2 FQNEAQ (reference sequence). V gave up 1 base and J gave up 9 bases, with 10 bases separating them. The CDR3 has 13 residues. Here the CDR3 DNA reads TGTGCCAGCAGCTTAGGACTAGATCTTGAGCAGTTCTTC. As protein: CASSLGLDLEQFF.

This clone was seen just once. The gene calls are TRBV6-6 and TRBJ2-3; D ambiguous. Germline CDR1 MNHNY, CDR2 SVGAGI (reference sequence). The CDR3 covers 16 residues. Trimming removed 5 bases at V and 2 bases at J, with 17 bases between. CDR3 residues: CASSQTGPQTTDTQYF. CDR3 nucleotide sequence: TGTGCCAGCAGTCAAACTGGGCCGCAAACCACAGATACGCAGTATTTT.

This rearrangement joins TRBV6-1 to TRBJ1-5, with a possible D match to TRBD1 (5 bases). Germline values: CDR1 MNHNS, CDR2 SASEGT. The CDR3 has 13 residues. The V and J ends lost 2 bases and 6 bases respectively, with 8 bases between them. In DNA, the CDR3 is TGTGCCAGCAGTGAATTAAGGGGTCAGCCCCAGCATTTT. Translation gives CASSELRGQPQHF.

Concerning this clone: Other DNA sequences from this sample encode an identical CDR3 as well. The chain joins TRBV7-9 to TRBJ1-4, with 9 bases aligning to TRBD1. The germline V gene has CDR1 SEHNR and CDR2 FQNEAQ (reference sequence). Trimming at V came to 1 base and at J to 6 bases, leaving 0 bases not matched to a gene. This CDR3 is 14 amino acids long. The CDR3 DNA follows: TGTGCCAGCAGCTTAGGGACAGGGGATGAAAAACTGTTTTTT. Its protein is CASSLGTGDEKLFF.

About this clone: Other nucleotide sequences from this sample produce the same CDR3. The CDR3 sequence: CASSSNYEQYF. The DNA for the CDR3 is TGTGCCAGCAGCAGCAACTACGAGCAGTACTTC. V gene TRBV7-9 combines with J gene TRBJ2-7, with D unresolved. Trimming pared 5 bases from V and 3 bases from J, leaving 5 bases between. Germline V gene sequence: CDR1 SEHNR, CDR2 FQNEAQ (reference sequence). There are 11 residues in the CDR3.

This chain uses TRBV7-2 with TRBJ1-4; no clear D. Deletions cut 0 bases from V and 10 bases from J, with 9 bases between. CDR1 is SGHTA and CDR2 is FQGNSA in the germline V gene. This CDR3 is built from 13 residues. This CDR3 is CASSLAPNGKLFF. The CDR3 bases are TGTGCCAGCAGCTTAGCTCCAAACGGAAAACTGTTTTTT.

As concerns this clone: The identical CDR3 is also encoded by other nucleotide sequences in the sample. The V call is TRBV5-1, the J call TRBJ2-2; 8 nucleotides agree with TRBD1. V gave up 0 bases and J gave up 6 bases; unmatched junction bases: 4. The CDR3 is 15 amino acids. CDR1 and CDR2 from the germline V gene are SGHRS and YFSETQ. The CDR3 bases are TGCGCCAGCAGCTTGGTGGCAGGGGGCTCCGGGGAGCTGTTTTTT. It yields the protein CASSLVAGGSGELFF.